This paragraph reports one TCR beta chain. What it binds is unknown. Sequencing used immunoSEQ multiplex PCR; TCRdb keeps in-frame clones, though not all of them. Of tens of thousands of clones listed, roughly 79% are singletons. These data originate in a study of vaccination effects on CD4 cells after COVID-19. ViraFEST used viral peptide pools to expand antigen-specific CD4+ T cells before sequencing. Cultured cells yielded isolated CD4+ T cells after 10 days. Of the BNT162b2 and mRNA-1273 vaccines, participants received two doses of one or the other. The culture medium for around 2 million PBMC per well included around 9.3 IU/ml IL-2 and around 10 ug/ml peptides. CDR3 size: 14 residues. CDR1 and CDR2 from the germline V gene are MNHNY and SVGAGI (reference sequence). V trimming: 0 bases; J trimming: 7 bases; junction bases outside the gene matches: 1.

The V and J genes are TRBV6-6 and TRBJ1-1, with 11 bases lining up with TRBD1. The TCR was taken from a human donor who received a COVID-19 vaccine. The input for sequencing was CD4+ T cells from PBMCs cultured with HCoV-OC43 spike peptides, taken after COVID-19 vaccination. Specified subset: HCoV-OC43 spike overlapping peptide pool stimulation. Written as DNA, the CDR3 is TGTGCCAGCAGTTACTCGGGACAGGGGGTTGAAGCTTTCTTT. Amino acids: CASSYSGQGVEAFF.